This T cell receptor beta chain was identified in a study of CD8 T cells in Susac syndrome. With regard to this clonotype: As yet, its antigen is unknown.

Controls comprised healthy donors matched for age and sex. It was negative isolation that provided the CD8+ and CD4+ T cells, whereas TEMRA cells were enriched by FACS. After extraction with the RNeasy kit, roughly 0.5 to 1 ug of the RNA was reverse transcribed using random hexamers. The amplification used immunoSEQ multiplex PCR on TCR beta CDR3; it spanned 54 Vbeta and 13 Jbeta. MiXCR was run by TCRdb on the immunoSEQ multiplex PCR reads, yielding one entry per CDR3 protein. The data show roughly 180,000 distinct CDR3 sequences, approximately 95% seen once. The CDR3 is 14 amino acids. Germline trimming cut 3 bases from V and 5 bases from J; bases unmatched to any gene: 4. CDR1 is LGHDT, CDR2 YNNKEL, per germline (reference sequence). Study outcomes and limitations: The authors acknowledged that their TCR sequencing and HLA analysis involved a relatively small number of individuals.

The specimen was CD4+ T cells from PBMCs. This sequence originates from a human donor in good health. This chain uses TRBV3-1 with TRBJ1-5; 7 positions agree with TRBD1. In DNA form, the CDR3 reads TGTGCCAGCAGCCAGGGGGGACAGTATCAGCCCCAGCATTTT. Translation: CASSQGGQYQPQHF.